The 4 T cell receptor beta chains given below trace back to one sample, sequenced in a study of beta chain features in type 1 diabetes. Study observations and caveats: Type 1 diabetes patients showed a moderate but significant shortening of TCRB CDR3s in all four CD4+ subsets.

These TCRs' antigens remain unknown. Expressed TCRB transcripts got sequenced, as all isolated RNA was reverse transcribed. The data were produced by immunoSEQ multiplex PCR, yet TCRdb's version contains in-frame clones alone and is incomplete. The repertoire includes hundreds of thousands of clones, roughly an eighth of them detected once, and less than 0.025% sits in the top ten. The sequencing sample was made of naive CD4+ T cells from blood. The source of these receptors is a man between 18 and 35 years old with type 1 diabetes.

The genes are TRBV6-6 and TRBJ1-1; the match to TRBD1 covers 8 bases. The CDR3 runs 16 residues. The trim removed 5 bases at V and 1 base at J, leaving 9 bases unmatched. Germline V gives CDR1 MNHNY, CDR2 SVGAGI (reference sequence). DNA of the CDR3: TGTGCCAGCAGTCAAGGACAGGGAAATACGAACACTGAAGCTTTCTTT. Amino acid sequence: CASSQGQGNTNTEAFF.

The chain combines TRBV5-1 with TRBJ1-4, with 9 bases lining up with TRBD1. The length of the CDR3 is 16 residues. Trimming took 0 bases from V and 3 from J; bases not matched to a gene: 3. Germline V gene data show CDR1 as SGHRS and CDR2 as YFSETQ. The CDR3 region is CASSLEGQGPNEKLFF. In nucleotides, the CDR3 is TGCGCCAGCAGCTTGGAGGGACAGGGACCTAATGAAAAACTGTTTTTT.

CDR3 sequence reads: CASLGQQEMNTEAFF. Here the CDR3 DNA reads TGTGCCAGCTTGGGACAGCAAGAAATGAACACTGAAGCTTTCTTT. The chain links TRBV18 to TRBJ1-1, with 7 bases matching TRBD1. The germline gives CDR1 KGHSH, CDR2 LQKENI. V lost 7 bases and J lost 0; bases outside the gene matches: 8. CDR3 size: 15 residues.

This clone has only a few counts. This rearrangement joins TRBV16 to TRBJ1-4; D gene uncertain. The ends were cut back, 2 bases at V and 8 bases at J, with 12 bases in the middle. The CDR3 has 14 amino acids. Germline CDR1 is KGHSY and CDR2 is FQNENV. The CDR3 sequence: CASSQNHHGEKLFF. CDR3 sequence (DNA): TGTGCCAGCAGCCAAAACCACCATGGCGAAAAACTGTTTTTT.